This T cell receptor beta chain was identified in a study of blood T cell repertoires in COVID-19. Across the whole study: COVID-19 samples collected from the United States, Italy and Spain covered acute and convalescent phases. Sample material is recorded as cDNA or gDNA derived from T cells, B-cell-depleted T cells, or PBMCs.

As processed by the authors: Amplification with reference gene primers provided the estimates of nucleated cell counts. Some clones are missing from TCRdb's copy, which holds only in-frame ones; the method was immunoSEQ multiplex PCR. V and J calls and clone size are those listed in that table; D and trimming were worked out from the DNA. The repertoire holds about 83,000 clones, with approximately 78% as singletons. Looked up from germline, CDR1 is SGHDN and CDR2 is FVKESK. This CDR3 is 12 amino acids long. The V gene end was trimmed by 4 bases and the J gene end by 10 bases; junction bases not matched to a gene: 2.

The receptor was isolated from a woman at least 80 years old with acute or convalescent COVID-19. The sample comprised peripheral blood. J is TRBJ2-1 and V is TRBV14, with TRBD2 matching over 9 bases. The CDR3 here is CASSPTSGEQFF. For the CDR3, the DNA is TGTGCCAGCAGCCCTACTAGCGGGGAGCAGTTCTTC.